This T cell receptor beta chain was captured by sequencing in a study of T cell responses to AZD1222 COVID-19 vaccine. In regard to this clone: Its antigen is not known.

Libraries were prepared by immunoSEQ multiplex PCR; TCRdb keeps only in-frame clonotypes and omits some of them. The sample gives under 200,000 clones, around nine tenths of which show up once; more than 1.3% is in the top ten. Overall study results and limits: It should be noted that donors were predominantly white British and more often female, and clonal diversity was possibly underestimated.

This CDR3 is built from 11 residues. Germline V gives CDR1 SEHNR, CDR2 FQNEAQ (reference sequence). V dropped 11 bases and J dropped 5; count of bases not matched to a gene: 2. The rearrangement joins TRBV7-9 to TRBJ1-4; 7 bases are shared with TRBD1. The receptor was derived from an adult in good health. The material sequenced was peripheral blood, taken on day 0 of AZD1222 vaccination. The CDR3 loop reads CAVQGNEKLFF. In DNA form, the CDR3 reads TGTGCCGTACAGGGGAATGAAAAACTGTTTTTT. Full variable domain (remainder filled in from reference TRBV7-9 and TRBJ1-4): DTGVSQNPRHKITKRGQNVTFRCDPISEHNRLYWYRQTLGQGPEFLTYFQNEAQLEKSRLLSDRFSAERPKGSFSTLEIQRTEQGDSAMYLCAVQGNEKLFFGSGTQLSVL.